This T cell receptor (beta chain) is from a study of shared clonotypes between healthy human individuals. Study-level information: The study used three CD4 naive, three CD4 memory, two CD8 naive and one CD8 memory plate per donor.

To note about this clone: Its antigen is currently unknown.

General study points: Generation probability values for non-shared clonotypes were lower than those for clonotypes shared by all four donors. An effect of sequencing depth on clonotype sharing among donors was expected.

For each subset, genomic DNA was distributed in equal portions over several immunoSEQ plates. Only in-frame clones appear in the TCRdb table, and some are missing; sequencing was by immunoSEQ multiplex PCR. The sample lists over a million clones; 78% were seen once. This receptor was obtained from a man between 18 and 29 years old in good health. Some clones in this sample may be carry-over from other donors' samples. The source material was memory CD4+ T cells from PBMCs. Subset indicated: CD45RA-negative fraction.

The CDR3 loop is CAITGGSGRYQETQYF. The CDR3 nucleotides read TGTGCCATCACGGGGGGTAGCGGGAGGTACCAAGAGACCCAGTACTTC. The rearrangement uses TRBV10-3 and TRBJ2-5; TRBD2 agrees at 10 bases. J gave up 0 bases and V 7 bases, and 8 bases lay outside the gene matches. CDR1 is ENHRY and CDR2 is SYGVKD in the germline V gene. The CDR3 has 16 amino acids.